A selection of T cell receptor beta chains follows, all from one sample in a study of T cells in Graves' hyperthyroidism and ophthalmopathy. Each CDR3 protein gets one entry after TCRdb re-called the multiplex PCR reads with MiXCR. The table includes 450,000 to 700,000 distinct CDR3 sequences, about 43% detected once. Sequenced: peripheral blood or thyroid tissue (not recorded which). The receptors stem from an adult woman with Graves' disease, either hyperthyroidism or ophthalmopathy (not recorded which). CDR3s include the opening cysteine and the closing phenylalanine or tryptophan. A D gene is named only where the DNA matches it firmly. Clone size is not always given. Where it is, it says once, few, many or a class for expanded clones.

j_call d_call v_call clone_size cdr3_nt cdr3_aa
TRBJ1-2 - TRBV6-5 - TGTGCCAGTAAACTAGCGGTGGGGGACTATGGCTACACCTTC CASKLAVGDYGYTF
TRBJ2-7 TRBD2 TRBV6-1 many TGTGCCAGCAACCTGCTAGCGGATTCCTACGAGCAGTACTTC CASNLLADSYEQYF
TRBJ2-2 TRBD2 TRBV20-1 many TGCAGTGCTAGAGAACTAGCGGGAGACGCCGGGGAGCTGTTTTTT CSARELAGDAGELFF
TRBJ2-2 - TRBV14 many TGTGCCAGCAGCCCGATCAGGGGTTTAACCGGGGAGCTGTTTTTT CASSPIRGLTGELFF
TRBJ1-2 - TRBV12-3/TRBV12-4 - TGTGCCAGCAGTCTCGGCAGGGCGGGTTACGCCTTC CASSLGRAGYAF
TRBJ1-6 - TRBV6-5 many TGTGCCAGCAGTTACTCGCCTCCGGATGTGACAGCTTATAATTCACCCCTCCACTTT CASSYSPPDVTAYNSPLHF
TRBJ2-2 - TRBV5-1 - TGCGCCAGCAGCAGGCGTGGGGACGGACTGAACACCGGGGAGCTGTTTTTT CASSRRGDGLNTGELFF
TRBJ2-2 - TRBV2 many TGTGCCAGCAGTGATTGGAGGGCGAGGGCCGGGGAGCTGTTTTTT CASSDWRARAGELFF
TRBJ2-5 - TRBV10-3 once TGTGCCATCAGTAACCAGCCAGGTCAAGAGACCCAGTACTTC CAISNQPGQETQYF
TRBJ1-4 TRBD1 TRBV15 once TGTGCCACCAGCAGAGACAGGGGGGGTAGTGAAAAACTGTTTTTT CATSRDRGGSEKLFF
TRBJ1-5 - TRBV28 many TGTGCCAGCAGTTTGAGTGGAGGTCAGCCCCAGCATTTT CASSLSGGQPQHF
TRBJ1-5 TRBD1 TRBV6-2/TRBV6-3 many TGTGCCAGCAGCAAGGAGACAGGGGGCAGTCAGCCCCAGCATTTT CASSKETGGSQPQHF
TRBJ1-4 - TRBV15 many TGTGCCACCAGCAGAGATCGGACGGGGGCGCCTGAAAAACTGTTTTTT CATSRDRTGAPEKLFF
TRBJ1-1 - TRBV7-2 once TGTGCCAGCAGCTTCGGCAATGTGAACACTGAAGCTTTCTTT CASSFGNVNTEAFF
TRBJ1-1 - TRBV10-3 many TGTGCCATCACCCCAAATCCCCAGGGGTACACTGAAGCTTTCTTT CAITPNPQGYTEAFF
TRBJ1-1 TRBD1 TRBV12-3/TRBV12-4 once TGTGCCAGCAGTCTCCGGGACAGGTTT CASSLRDRF
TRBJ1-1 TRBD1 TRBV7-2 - TGTGCCAGCAGCTCCCGGACAGGGAAGGTGACTGAAGCTTTCTTT CASSSRTGKVTEAFF
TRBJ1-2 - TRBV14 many TGTGCCAGCAGCCAAATCAGTTCCTATGGCTACACCTTC CASSQISSYGYTF
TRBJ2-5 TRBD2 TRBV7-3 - TGTGCCAGCAGCTCTTCCTCGACTAGCGGGATGACCCAGCACTTC CASSSSSTSGMTQHF
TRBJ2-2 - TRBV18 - TGTGCCAGCTCACCAGTAGCAGGACTGAACACCGGGGAGCTGTTTTTT CASSPVAGLNTGELFF
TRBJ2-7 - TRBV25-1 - TGCGCCAGCAGCCAAACGCAACAGGGTTCCCCCTACGAGCAGTACTTC CASSQTQQGSPYEQYF
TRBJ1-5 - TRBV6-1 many TGTGCCAGCAGTGGGACCCGAGCGAGGCCCCAGCATTTT CASSGTRARPQHF
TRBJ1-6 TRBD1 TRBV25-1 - TGTGCCAGCAGTGGCAACAGGGGCGGAGGTTCACCCCTCCACTTT CASSGNRGGGSPLHF
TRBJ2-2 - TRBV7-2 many TGTGCCAGCAGCTTCAGGCCCAGAGTTCCCGGGGAGCTGTTTTTT CASSFRPRVPGELFF
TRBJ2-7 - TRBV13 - TGTGCCAGCAGCTTGGGGGGAAGGCACGAGCAGTACTTC CASSLGGRHEQYF
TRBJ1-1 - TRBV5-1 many TGCGCCAGCAGCTCCTTGGTTTGGGGGGCGGCCACTGAAGCTTTCTTT CASSSLVWGAATEAFF
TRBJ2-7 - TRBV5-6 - TGTGCCAGCAGCGAGACAGGTATTCTCAACGAGCAGTACTTC CASSETGILNEQYF
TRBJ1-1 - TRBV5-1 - TGCGCCAGCAGCTCTATCGGACAACAGAACACTGAAGCTTTCTTT CASSSIGQQNTEAFF
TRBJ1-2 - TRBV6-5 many TGTGCCAGCAGTTACGTTTCCATCGGGGGAACATATGGCTACACCTTC CASSYVSIGGTYGYTF
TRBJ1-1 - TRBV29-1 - TGCAGCGTCGTCGTTGGTACAGCCTCTGAAGCTTTCTTT CSVVVGTASEAFF
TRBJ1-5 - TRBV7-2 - TGTGCCAGCAGCCCTAACACAGTCCAGCCCCAGCATTTT CASSPNTVQPQHF
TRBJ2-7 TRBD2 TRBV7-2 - TGTGCCAGCACTAGCGGGCCCTACGAGCAGTACTTC CASTSGPYEQYF
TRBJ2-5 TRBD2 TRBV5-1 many TGCGCCAGCAGCTTCGGGGGGACTTCGGAAGAGACCCAGTACTTC CASSFGGTSEETQYF
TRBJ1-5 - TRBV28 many TGTGCCAGCAGCAATCGGGCGGGCAATCAGCCCCAGCATTTT CASSNRAGNQPQHF
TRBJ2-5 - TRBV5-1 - TGCGCCAGCAGCCCGAGGGTAGACTACGAGACCCAGTACTTC CASSPRVDYETQYF
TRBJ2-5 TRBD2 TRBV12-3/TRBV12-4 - TGTGCCAGCACATACTCTTTGTTGACTAGCGGAGAGACCCAGTACTTC CASTYSLLTSGETQYF
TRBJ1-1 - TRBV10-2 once TGCGCCAGCAGTGAGATGGGGCCTGAAGCTTTCTTT CASSEMGPEAFF
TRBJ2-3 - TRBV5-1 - TGCGCCAGCAGCTCTCCCCCAGGGCGCCCTCTTCCCGATGCGCAGTATTTT CASSSPPGRPLPDAQYF
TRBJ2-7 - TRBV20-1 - TGCAGTGCTAGCGGGAAGGCAGGGCCCTACGAGCAGTACTTC CSASGKAGPYEQYF
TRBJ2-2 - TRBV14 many TGTGCCAGCAGCCAATACCACACCGGGGAGCTGTTTTTT CASSQYHTGELFF
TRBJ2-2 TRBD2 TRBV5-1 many TGCGCCAGCAGCTTGAATCCGGGAGGGAACACCGGGGAGCTGTTTTTT CASSLNPGGNTGELFF
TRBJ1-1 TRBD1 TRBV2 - TGTGCCAGCAGTGACTGGGGACAGGATGAAGCTTTCTTT CASSDWGQDEAFF
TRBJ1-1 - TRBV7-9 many TGTGCCAGCAGCTTAGATTTCGTTGAACTGAGGACTGAAGCTTTCTTT CASSLDFVELRTEAFF
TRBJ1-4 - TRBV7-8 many TGTGCCAGCAGCTCGGAACAGGGTTCCGTTGAAAAACTGTTTTTT CASSSEQGSVEKLFF
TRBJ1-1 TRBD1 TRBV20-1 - TGCAGTGCGCCAACAGACAGGGGGCTTACTGAAGCTTTCTTT CSAPTDRGLTEAFF
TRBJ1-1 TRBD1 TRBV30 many TGTGCCTGGAAAACAGGGGTAAGGACTGAAGCTTTCTTT CAWKTGVRTEAFF
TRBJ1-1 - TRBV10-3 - TGTGCCATCAGTGACGGGGCGGAAGCTTTCTTT CAISDGAEAFF
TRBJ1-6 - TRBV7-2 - TGTGCCACCAGCCTGAGGTACCAGAATTCACCCCTCCACTTT CATSLRYQNSPLHF
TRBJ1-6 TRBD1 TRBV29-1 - TGCAGCGTTAGGACAGGAGGTCCCAATTCACCCCTCCACTTT CSVRTGGPNSPLHF
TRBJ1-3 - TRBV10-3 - TGTGCCATCAGACCGGGACCCCGGGGAAACACCATATATTTT CAIRPGPRGNTIYF
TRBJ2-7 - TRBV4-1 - TGCGCCAGCAGCCTCTTATCGTCAAGACAGCGGCCCTACGAGCAGTACTTC CASSLLSSRQRPYEQYF
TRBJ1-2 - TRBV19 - TGTGCCAGTAGTAGGGGGACGTTCAAGGGCTACACCTTC CASSRGTFKGYTF
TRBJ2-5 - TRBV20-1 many TGCAGTGCTCGCAGGGACTTGTCGGGGACCCAGTACTTC CSARRDLSGTQYF
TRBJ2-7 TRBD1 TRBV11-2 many TGTGCCAGCAGCTTGGGGACAGGTAGTTCCGAGCAGTACTTC CASSLGTGSSEQYF
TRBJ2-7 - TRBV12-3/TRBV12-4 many TGTGCCAGCAACCTCACTGACGAGCAGTACTTC CASNLTDEQYF
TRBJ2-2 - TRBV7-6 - TGTGCCAGCAGCACGGGCTCGAACACCGGGGAGCTGTTTTTT CASSTGSNTGELFF
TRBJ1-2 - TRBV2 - TGTGCCAGCAGTGAGCGGTACACCGGGGTTTACTATGGCTACACCTTC CASSERYTGVYYGYTF
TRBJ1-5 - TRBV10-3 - TGTGCCATCAGTGAGGAGGGACCGAGCAATCAGCCCCAGCATTTT CAISEEGPSNQPQHF
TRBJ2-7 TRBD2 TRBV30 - TGTGCCTGGAGTGTGGGGACTAGTTTTCCCGAGCAGTACTTC CAWSVGTSFPEQYF
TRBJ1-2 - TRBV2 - TGTGCCAGCAGTGAAGTACCCGTCTATGGCTACACCTTC CASSEVPVYGYTF